This T cell receptor (beta chain) was obtained from a study of cytotoxic CD8 clonotypes in ibrutinib-treated CLL. Study in general: Response sampling came at median approximately a year of treatment, ranging 6 to 36 months. Study conclusions and caveats: Starting clonality was above that of age-matched healthy donors and tracked circulating CD8+ T-cell counts. Clonality showed a rise at ibrutinib response that reversed toward baseline at progression.

In the case of this clone: As yet, its antigen is unknown.

About 2 micrograms of genomic DNA, which was extracted from cryopreserved PBMCs, served as the material used for the TCR beta libraries. CDR1 and CDR2 from the germline V gene are MNHEY and SMNVEV (reference sequence). The V gene end was trimmed by 11 bases and the J gene end by 5 bases; junction bases not matched to a gene: 16. CDR3 size: 16 residues. Repertoires were generated with immunoSEQ multiplex PCR, while TCRdb's copy carries only in-frame clones and drops some. The data hold 150,000 to 200,000 clones, with roughly 88% observed a single time. Sequenced material: PBMCs, taken at disease progression, from a patient treated with ibrutinib. This sequence was found in a human donor with chronic lymphocytic leukemia. The chain uses TRBV27 and TRBJ2-3; the match to TRBD1 covers 10 bases. The CDR3 DNA reads TGTGCCTCTCAGGACAGGGGGTCCCTCTACGGAGATACGCAGTATTTT. Translated: CASQDRGSLYGDTQYF.